This section outlines one TCR beta chain sequence together with its context. Antigen specificity is unknown. The data were produced by immunoSEQ multiplex PCR, yet TCRdb's version contains in-frame clones alone and is incomplete. The table shows roughly 13,000 clones, with about two thirds occurring only once. The data are from a study of tumor-infiltrating lymphocytes in localized non-small cell lung cancer. Turning to the study itself: Patients included smokers and never-smokers with various histologies, some sampled after neoadjuvant chemotherapy. Resected tumor was paired with non-adjacent uninvolved lung from the same patient. The study, taken as a whole, reports: Not all patients were TCR sequenced, owing to tissue quantity. Compared with uninvolved lung, tumors showed higher T cell infiltration by TCRbeta sequencing.

Trimming took 5 bases from V and 1 from J; bases not matched to a gene: 6. The CDR3 runs to 15 residues. Germline CDR1 reads MNHEY; CDR2 reads SMNVEV (reference sequence). The clonotype comes from a human donor with non-small cell lung cancer. The chain carries TRBV27 and TRBJ1-1; TRBD1 matches 8 bases. Sequences were obtained from uninvolved lung tissue not adjacent to the tumor. The CDR3 loop is CASSNTGTGNTEAFF. The CDR3, as DNA: TGTGCCAGCAGTAACACCGGGACAGGGAACACTGAAGCTTTCTTT.